This is a list of T cell receptor beta chains from one sample in a study of blood T cell repertoires in COVID-19. TCRdb keeps only in-frame clones here, not all; method: immunoSEQ multiplex PCR. The sample includes more than 40,000 clones, about 85% seen only once; the top ten take roughly 3%. The source material was PBMCs or T cells enriched from blood (not recorded which). Every receptor here comes from a woman aged 45-60 years who had recovered from COVID-19. Each CDR3 is given with its conserved first and last residue. Each record gives: J gene, clone size, D gene, V gene, CDR3 DNA, CDR3 protein. D genes are given only for firm matches. A clone size is listed for some rows: how often the clone was seen (once, few, many), or a class if it is expanded.

J gene: TRBJ2-7; clone size: NA; D gene: NA; V gene: TRBV7-2; CDR3 DNA: TGTGCCAGCAGCAGCCCAGGGATCGCACCATACGAGCAGTACTTC; CDR3 protein: CASSSPGIAPYEQYF
J gene: TRBJ1-4; clone size: NA; D gene: NA; V gene: TRBV18; CDR3 DNA: TGTGCCAGCTCACCCCCCGTTGGCCGCTCTGAAAAACTGTTTTTT; CDR3 protein: CASSPPVGRSEKLFF
J gene: TRBJ2-6; clone size: NA; D gene: TRBD2; V gene: TRBV10-3; CDR3 DNA: TGTGCCATCAGTCAAGGGGAGGGTCAGGAGGCCAACGTCCTGACTTTC; CDR3 protein: CAISQGEGQEANVLTF
J gene: TRBJ2-7; clone size: NA; D gene: TRBD2; V gene: TRBV19; CDR3 DNA: TGTGCCAGTAGTTACCAGCGGGACTACGAGCAGTACTTC; CDR3 protein: CASSYQRDYEQYF
J gene: TRBJ2-7; clone size: NA; D gene: NA; V gene: TRBV2; CDR3 DNA: TGTGCCAGCAGGGCTTCAGGGGATTCCTACGAGCAGTACTTC; CDR3 protein: CASRASGDSYEQYF
J gene: TRBJ1-1; clone size: NA; D gene: TRBD1; V gene: TRBV27; CDR3 DNA: TGTGCCAGCGGGAAAACAGGGGCGGGGAACACTGAAGCTTTCTTT; CDR3 protein: CASGKTGAGNTEAFF
J gene: TRBJ2-7; clone size: NA; D gene: TRBD2; V gene: TRBV19; CDR3 DNA: TGTGCCAGTAGTATGGGACTAGCGGGAGTCCCCTACGAGCAGTACTTC; CDR3 protein: CASSMGLAGVPYEQYF
J gene: TRBJ2-5; clone size: NA; D gene: TRBD2; V gene: TRBV10-2; CDR3 DNA: TGCGCCAGCAGTGAGTCCGGGACTACCGCTGAGACCCAGTACTTC; CDR3 protein: CASSESGTTAETQYF
J gene: TRBJ2-5; clone size: once; D gene: NA; V gene: TRBV3-1/TRBV3-2; CDR3 DNA: TGTGCCAGCAGCCAAGGGCAGGAAGAGACCCAGTACTTC; CDR3 protein: CASSQGQEETQYF
J gene: TRBJ2-7; clone size: NA; D gene: TRBD2; V gene: TRBV5-6; CDR3 DNA: TGTGCCAGCAGTTTCGGACTAGCGGGCAACGAGCAGTACTTC; CDR3 protein: CASSFGLAGNEQYF
J gene: TRBJ2-1; clone size: NA; D gene: NA; V gene: TRBV11-2; CDR3 DNA: TGTGCCAGCAGCTTAGCGGGCAATGAGCAGTTCTTC; CDR3 protein: CASSLAGNEQFF
J gene: TRBJ1-5; clone size: NA; D gene: NA; V gene: TRBV6-5; CDR3 DNA: TGTGCCAGCAGTACTGGGGGGGGCGGCAATCAGCCCCAGCATTTT; CDR3 protein: CASSTGGGGNQPQHF
J gene: TRBJ2-1; clone size: few; D gene: TRBD2; V gene: TRBV29-1; CDR3 DNA: TGCAGCGTTGTAAAGACTAGCGGGAGTCTTACCTACAATGAGCAGTTCTTC; CDR3 protein: CSVVKTSGSLTYNEQFF
J gene: TRBJ1-2; clone size: NA; D gene: TRBD1; V gene: TRBV27; CDR3 DNA: TGTGCCAGCAGTTCCCAGGGGGCTTTTGGCTACACCTTC; CDR3 protein: CASSSQGAFGYTF
J gene: TRBJ1-6; clone size: few; D gene: TRBD1; V gene: TRBV30; CDR3 DNA: TGTGCCTGGAGCTTCGGGACAGGGGATTCACCCCTCCACTTT; CDR3 protein: CAWSFGTGDSPLHF
J gene: TRBJ2-3; clone size: NA; D gene: NA; V gene: TRBV28; CDR3 DNA: TGTGCCAGCAGTTTATCAGGGTCTGATACGCAGTATTTT; CDR3 protein: CASSLSGSDTQYF
J gene: TRBJ1-2; clone size: NA; D gene: NA; V gene: TRBV7-8; CDR3 DNA: TGTGCCACACGACCCCCAACGGGAGGCTACACCTTC; CDR3 protein: CATRPPTGGYTF
J gene: TRBJ2-1; clone size: NA; D gene: NA; V gene: TRBV6-5; CDR3 DNA: TGTGCCAGCAGCCAGGGGGGAAGGTCCTACAATGAGCAGTTCTTC; CDR3 protein: CASSQGGRSYNEQFF
J gene: TRBJ2-3; clone size: NA; D gene: NA; V gene: TRBV3-1/TRBV3-2; CDR3 DNA: TGTGCCAGCAGCCAAGGAGTTGAGGGGGGCACAGATACGCAGTATTTT; CDR3 protein: CASSQGVEGGTDTQYF
J gene: TRBJ2-2; clone size: NA; D gene: TRBD1; V gene: TRBV18; CDR3 DNA: TGTGCCAGCTCAGCCGGGACAGGGGACACCGGGGAGCTGTTTTTT; CDR3 protein: CASSAGTGDTGELFF
J gene: TRBJ2-1; clone size: NA; D gene: TRBD1; V gene: TRBV18; CDR3 DNA: TGTGCCAGCTCGCCTTGGACAGGGAGCTCCTACAATGAGCAGTTCTTC; CDR3 protein: CASSPWTGSSYNEQFF
J gene: TRBJ1-2; clone size: NA; D gene: TRBD1; V gene: TRBV28; CDR3 DNA: TGTGCCAGCAAAACAGGGGGCGCTGGCTACACCTTC; CDR3 protein: CASKTGGAGYTF
J gene: TRBJ1-2; clone size: NA; D gene: TRBD1; V gene: TRBV29-1; CDR3 DNA: TGCAGCGTGGAGGACAGGAACTATGGCTACACCTTC; CDR3 protein: CSVEDRNYGYTF
J gene: TRBJ1-1; clone size: few; D gene: TRBD1; V gene: TRBV3-1/TRBV3-2; CDR3 DNA: TGTGCCAGCAGTTTTACACCGGGACAGGGGTACACTGAAGCTTTCTTT; CDR3 protein: CASSFTPGQGYTEAFF
J gene: TRBJ2-7; clone size: NA; D gene: TRBD2; V gene: TRBV4-2; CDR3 DNA: TGTGCCAGCAGCCAAGGCCTAGCGGACTACGAGCAGTACTTC; CDR3 protein: CASSQGLADYEQYF
J gene: TRBJ1-5; clone size: few; D gene: NA; V gene: TRBV2; CDR3 DNA: TGTGCCAGCAGCGGGGGTTCGGGCAATCAGCCCCAGCATTTT; CDR3 protein: CASSGGSGNQPQHF
J gene: TRBJ1-3; clone size: NA; D gene: NA; V gene: TRBV28; CDR3 DNA: TGTGCCAGCACCCGCGCCCCCCGCTCTGGAAACACCATATATTTT; CDR3 protein: CASTRAPRSGNTIYF
J gene: TRBJ2-2; clone size: NA; D gene: NA; V gene: TRBV9; CDR3 DNA: TGTGCCAGCAGTCGGTCGGTTCCCGGGGAGCTGTTTTTT; CDR3 protein: CASSRSVPGELFF
J gene: TRBJ2-5; clone size: NA; D gene: TRBD1; V gene: TRBV7-2; CDR3 DNA: TGTGCCAGCAGCCCCGGGACAGGGGGGCAGACCCAGTACTTC; CDR3 protein: CASSPGTGGQTQYF
J gene: TRBJ1-1; clone size: medium-sized; D gene: TRBD1; V gene: TRBV20-1; CDR3 DNA: TGCAGTGCTAGTAGACAGGGGTCAGGGACTGAAGCTTTCTTT; CDR3 protein: CSASRQGSGTEAFF
J gene: TRBJ2-7; clone size: few; D gene: NA; V gene: TRBV4-2; CDR3 DNA: TGTGCCAGCAGCCAGGGCAGGGGATCTTACGAGCAGTACTTC; CDR3 protein: CASSQGRGSYEQYF
J gene: TRBJ2-1; clone size: NA; D gene: TRBD2; V gene: TRBV19; CDR3 DNA: TGTGCCAGTTGGGGCGGGAGGTTCCTCAATGAGCAGTTCTTC; CDR3 protein: CASWGGRFLNEQFF
J gene: TRBJ2-5; clone size: NA; D gene: TRBD1; V gene: TRBV11-2; CDR3 DNA: TGTGCCAGCAGCTTACGGTCAGGCAGGGGGTTTGGGGAGACCCAGTACTTC; CDR3 protein: CASSLRSGRGFGETQYF
J gene: TRBJ2-5; clone size: once; D gene: NA; V gene: TRBV27; CDR3 DNA: TGTGCCAGCAGTCCCCATCGATTGGGGGGTCATCCGCAGACCCAGTACTTC; CDR3 protein: CASSPHRLGGHPQTQYF
J gene: TRBJ1-1; clone size: NA; D gene: TRBD1; V gene: TRBV9; CDR3 DNA: TGTGCCAGCAGCGCGGAGGGGGCGCGAGGTGGCACTGAAGCTTTCTTT; CDR3 protein: CASSAEGARGGTEAFF
J gene: TRBJ2-1; clone size: NA; D gene: TRBD1; V gene: TRBV19; CDR3 DNA: TGTGCCAGTAGTGACAGGGTAGATGAGCAGTTCTTC; CDR3 protein: CASSDRVDEQFF